This T cell receptor beta chain was captured by sequencing in a study of blood T cell repertoires in COVID-19. Looking at the study overall: Donors in the United States, Italy and Spain gave samples during acute or convalescent COVID-19. PBMCs, B-cell-depleted T cells, or T cells provided the cDNA or gDNA that made up the material.

TCRdb's copy holds only in-frame clones and misses some; the assay was immunoSEQ multiplex PCR. Here the sample spans around 62,000 clones, less than 90% being singletons. This CDR3 comprises 16 residues. CDR1 and CDR2 (germline): MNHEY, SMNVEV (reference sequence). Trimming took off 3 bases at V and 4 bases at J, with 13 bases between the two ends. Sequenced input: peripheral blood. The chain links TRBV27 to TRBJ1-6, with a weak D call TRBD1 (5 bases). This receptor was taken from a man in his fifties with active COVID-19. In DNA, the CDR3 is TGTGCCAGCAGTTTTGGGACTGGGGGATATAATTCACCCCTCCACTTT. Translated: CASSFGTGGYNSPLHF.